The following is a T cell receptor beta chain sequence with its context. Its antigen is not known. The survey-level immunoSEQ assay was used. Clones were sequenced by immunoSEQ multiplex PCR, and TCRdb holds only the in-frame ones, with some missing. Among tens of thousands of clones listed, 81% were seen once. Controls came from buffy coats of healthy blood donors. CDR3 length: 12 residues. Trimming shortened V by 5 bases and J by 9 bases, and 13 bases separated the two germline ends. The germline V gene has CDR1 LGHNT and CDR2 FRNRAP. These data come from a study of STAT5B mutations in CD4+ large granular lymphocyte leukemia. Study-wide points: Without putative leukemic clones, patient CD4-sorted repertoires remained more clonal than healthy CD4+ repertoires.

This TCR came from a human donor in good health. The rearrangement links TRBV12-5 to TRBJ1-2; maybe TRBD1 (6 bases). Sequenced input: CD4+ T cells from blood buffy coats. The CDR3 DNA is TGTGCTAGTGGTCAGTCACAGGGCCGCTACACCTTC. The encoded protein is CASGQSQGRYTF.